This T cell receptor (beta chain) is drawn from a study of blood T cell repertoires in COVID-19. Methods used by the authors: The assay estimated nucleated cells by amplifying reference gene primers. Some clones are missing from TCRdb's copy, which holds only in-frame ones; the method was immunoSEQ multiplex PCR. That table supplies the V and J calls and clone size; D and trimming were determined from the DNA. The data show roughly 200,000 clones, 70% to 80% seen once. With 2 bases removed from V and 7 bases from J, the gap between germline ends came to 11 bases. This CDR3 region has 14 residues. In germline, CDR1 is WSHSY, CDR2 SAAADI.

Sequenced input: peripheral blood. This TCR derives from a woman aged 45-60 years with active or convalescent COVID-19. The gene calls are TRBV10-2 and TRBJ2-2; D perhaps matches TRBD1 (5 bases). The CDR3 here is CASSEADSRGELFF. The CDR3 bases are TGCGCCAGCAGTGAGGCTGACAGCCGCGGGGAGCTGTTTTTT.